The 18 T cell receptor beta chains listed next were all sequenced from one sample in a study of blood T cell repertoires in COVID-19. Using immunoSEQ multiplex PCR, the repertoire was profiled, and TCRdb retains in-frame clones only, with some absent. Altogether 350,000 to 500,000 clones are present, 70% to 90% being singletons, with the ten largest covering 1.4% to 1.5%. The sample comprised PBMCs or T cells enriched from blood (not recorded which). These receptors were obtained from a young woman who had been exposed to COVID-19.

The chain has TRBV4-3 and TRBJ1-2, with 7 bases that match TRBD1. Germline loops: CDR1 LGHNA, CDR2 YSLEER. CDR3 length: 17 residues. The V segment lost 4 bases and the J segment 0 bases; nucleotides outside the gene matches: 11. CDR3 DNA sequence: TGCGCCAGCAGCCCAGAACCGGGACAGACAGCTAACTATGGCTACACCTTC. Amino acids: CASSPEPGQTANYGYTF.

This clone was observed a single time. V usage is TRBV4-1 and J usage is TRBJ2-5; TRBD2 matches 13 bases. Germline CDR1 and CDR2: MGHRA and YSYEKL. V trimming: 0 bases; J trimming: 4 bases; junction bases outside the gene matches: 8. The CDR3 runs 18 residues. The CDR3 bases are TGCGCCAGCAGCCAAGATCCACTAGCGGGGGGGCCGCGAGAGACCCAGTACTTC. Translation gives CASSQDPLAGGPRETQYF.

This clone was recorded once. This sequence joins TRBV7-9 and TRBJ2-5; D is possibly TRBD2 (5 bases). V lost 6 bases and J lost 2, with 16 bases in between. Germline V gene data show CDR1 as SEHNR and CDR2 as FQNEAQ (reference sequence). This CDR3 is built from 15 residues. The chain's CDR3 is CASRTLRGIQETQYF. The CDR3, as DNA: TGTGCCAGCAGAACACTCCGGGGTATTCAAGAGACCCAGTACTTC.

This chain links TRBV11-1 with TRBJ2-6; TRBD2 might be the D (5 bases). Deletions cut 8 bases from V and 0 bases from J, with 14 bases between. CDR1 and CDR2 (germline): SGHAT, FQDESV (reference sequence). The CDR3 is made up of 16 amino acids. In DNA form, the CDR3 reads TGTGCCAGCGGAGTGATTCGGGACTCTGGGGCCAACGTCCTGACTTTC. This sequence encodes CASGVIRDSGANVLTF.

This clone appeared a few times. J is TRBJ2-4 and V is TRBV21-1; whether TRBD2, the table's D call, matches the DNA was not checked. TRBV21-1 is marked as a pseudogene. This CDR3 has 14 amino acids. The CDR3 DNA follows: TGTGCCAGCAGCCCCCCGGGAAGCAAAAACATTCAGTACTTC. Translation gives CASSPPGSKNIQYF.

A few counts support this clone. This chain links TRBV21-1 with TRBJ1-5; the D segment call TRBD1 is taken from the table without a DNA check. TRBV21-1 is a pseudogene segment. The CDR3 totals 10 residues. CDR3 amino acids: CAPRDQPQHF. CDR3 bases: TGTGCCCCCAGGGATCAGCCCCAGCATTTT.

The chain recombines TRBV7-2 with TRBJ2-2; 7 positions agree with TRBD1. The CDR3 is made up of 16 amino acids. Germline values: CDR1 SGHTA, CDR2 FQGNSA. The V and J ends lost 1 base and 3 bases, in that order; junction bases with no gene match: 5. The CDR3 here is CASSLGDSLYTGELFF. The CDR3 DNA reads TGTGCCAGCAGCTTAGGGGACAGTTTGTACACCGGGGAGCTGTTTTTT.

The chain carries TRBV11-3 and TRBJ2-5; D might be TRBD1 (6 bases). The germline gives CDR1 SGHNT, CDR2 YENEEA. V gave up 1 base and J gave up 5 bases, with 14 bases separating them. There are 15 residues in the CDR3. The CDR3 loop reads CASSLGTAGPETQYF. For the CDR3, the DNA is TGTGCCAGCAGCTTAGGGACAGCCGGCCCGGAGACCCAGTACTTC.

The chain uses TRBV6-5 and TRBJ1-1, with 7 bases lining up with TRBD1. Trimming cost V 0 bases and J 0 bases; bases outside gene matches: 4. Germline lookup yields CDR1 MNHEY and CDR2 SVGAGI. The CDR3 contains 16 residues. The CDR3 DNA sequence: TGTGCCAGCAGTTACTCCCGGGACAGATTGAACACTGAAGCTTTCTTT. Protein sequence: CASSYSRDRLNTEAFF.

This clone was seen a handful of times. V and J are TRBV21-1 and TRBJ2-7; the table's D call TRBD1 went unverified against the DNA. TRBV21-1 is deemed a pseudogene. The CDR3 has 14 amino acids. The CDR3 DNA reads TGTGCCAGCAGCAATAGGGGGCTTGAGGACGAGCAGTACTTC. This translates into CASSNRGLEDEQYF.

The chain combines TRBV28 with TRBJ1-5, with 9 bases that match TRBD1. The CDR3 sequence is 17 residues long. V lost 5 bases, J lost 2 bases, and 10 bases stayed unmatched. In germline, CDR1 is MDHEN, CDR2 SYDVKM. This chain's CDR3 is CASSPPRDREGNQPQHF. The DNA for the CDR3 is TGTGCCAGCAGTCCCCCCAGGGACAGGGAGGGCAATCAGCCCCAGCATTTT.

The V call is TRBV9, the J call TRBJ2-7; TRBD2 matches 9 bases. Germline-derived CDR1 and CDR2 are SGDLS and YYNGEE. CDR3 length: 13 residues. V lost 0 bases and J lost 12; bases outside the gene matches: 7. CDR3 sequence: CASSVELAGPRYF. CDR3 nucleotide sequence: TGTGCCAGCAGCGTAGAACTAGCGGGTCCTCGGTACTTC.

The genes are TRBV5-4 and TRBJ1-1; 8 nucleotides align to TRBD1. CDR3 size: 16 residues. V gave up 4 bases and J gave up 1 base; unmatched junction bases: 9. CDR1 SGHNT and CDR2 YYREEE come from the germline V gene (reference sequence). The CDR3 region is CASSPRTGWGNTEAFF. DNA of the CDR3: TGTGCCAGCAGCCCCCGGACAGGGTGGGGGAACACTGAAGCTTTCTTT.

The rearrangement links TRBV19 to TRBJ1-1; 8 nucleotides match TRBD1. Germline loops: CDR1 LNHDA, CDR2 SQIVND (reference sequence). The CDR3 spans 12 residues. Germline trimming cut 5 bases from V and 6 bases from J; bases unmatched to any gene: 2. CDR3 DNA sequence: TGTGCCAGTAGTCCACAGGGGGCTGAAGCTTTCTTT. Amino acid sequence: CASSPQGAEAFF.

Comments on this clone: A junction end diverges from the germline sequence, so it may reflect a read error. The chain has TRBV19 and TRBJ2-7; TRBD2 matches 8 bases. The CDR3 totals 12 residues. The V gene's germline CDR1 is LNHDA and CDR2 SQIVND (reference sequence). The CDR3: CAGGLRGDEQYF. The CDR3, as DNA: TGCGCGGGGGGCCTCCGGGGCGACGAGCAGTACTTC. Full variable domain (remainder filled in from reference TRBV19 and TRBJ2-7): DGGITQSPKYLFRKEGQNVTLSCEQNLNHDAMYWYRQDPGQGLRLIYYSQIVNDFQKGDIAEGYSVSREKKESFPLTVTSAQKNPTAFYLCAGGLRGDEQYFGPGTRLTVT.

The DNA for the CDR3 is TGTGCCAGCAGTTTTTCAGGGTTGACTAATGAAAAACTGTTTTTT. Amino acids: CASSFSGLTNEKLFF. The V gene is TRBV28, the J gene TRBJ1-4; D is perhaps TRBD1 (5 bases). The CDR3 has 15 residues. Germline V gene lookup returns CDR1 MDHEN and CDR2 SYDVKM. The V end lost 3 bases, the J end lost 2 bases, and 10 bases lay between the germline ends. The full variable domain, completed using reference TRBV28 and TRBJ1-4, is DVKVTQSSRYLVKRTGEKVFLECVQDMDHENMFWYRQDPGLGLRLIYFSYDVKMKEKGDIPEGYSVSREKKERFSLILESASTNQTSMYLCASSFSGLTNEKLFFGSGTQLSVL.

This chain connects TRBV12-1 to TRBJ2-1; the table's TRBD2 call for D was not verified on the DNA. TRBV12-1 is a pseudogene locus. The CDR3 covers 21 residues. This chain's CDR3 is CASSFVVGRIRADRSYNEQFF. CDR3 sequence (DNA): TGTGCCAGCAGCTTTGTTGTGGGAAGGATCCGAGCGGACCGCTCCTACAATGAGCAGTTCTTC.

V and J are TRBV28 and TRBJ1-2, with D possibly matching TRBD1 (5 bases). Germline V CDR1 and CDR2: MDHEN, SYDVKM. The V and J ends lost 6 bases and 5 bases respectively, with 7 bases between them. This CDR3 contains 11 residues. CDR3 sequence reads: CASRTVYGYTF. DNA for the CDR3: TGTGCCAGCAGGACAGTGTATGGCTACACCTTC.